This T cell receptor beta chain was retrieved from a study of blood T cell repertoires in COVID-19. The repertoire was sequenced with immunoSEQ multiplex PCR; TCRdb's copy has only in-frame clones and lacks some. The table has roughly 180,000 clones, 65% to 85% seen once. Per the germline V gene, CDR1 is SGHDT and CDR2 is YYEEEE. The ends lost 3 bases at V and 3 bases at J; junction bases unmatched: 2. The CDR3 has 14 residues. The clonotype comes from a woman in her forties with acute COVID-19. The V call is TRBV5-6, the J call TRBJ2-7; 11 bases are a match to TRBD1. Sequenced material: PBMCs or T cells enriched from blood (not recorded which). This CDR3 reads CASSWGQGVYEQYF. DNA of the CDR3: TGTGCCAGCAGCTGGGGACAGGGGGTCTACGAGCAGTACTTC.